These T cell receptor beta chains were read from a single sample in a study of shared clonotypes between healthy human individuals. Method: immunoSEQ multiplex PCR; TCRdb's copy keeps in-frame clones and lacks some. Among fewer than 850,000 clones, about two thirds were seen once, and the ten largest hold about 2%. Material for sequencing was memory CD4+ T cells sorted from blood. All receptors come from a woman in her twenties or thirties in good health. CDR3s include the opening cysteine and the closing phenylalanine or tryptophan. Fields, in order: J gene, clone size, D gene, V gene, CDR3 protein, CDR3 DNA. D genes are given only for firm matches. Only part of the rows carry a size: once, few, many, or a class if the clone is expanded.

>TRBJ2-1|few|TRBD2|TRBV7-2
CASSMYGTRGYIEQFF
TGTGCCAGCAGCATGTACGGGACTAGGGGTTATATTGAGCAGTTCTTC
>TRBJ2-7|.|TRBD1|TRBV15
CATSRDLTGGNYEQYF
TGTGCCACCAGCAGAGATTTAACAGGGGGGAACTACGAGCAGTACTTC
>TRBJ1-5|.|.|TRBV5-8
CASSAQTRFQHF
TGTGCCAGCAGCGCCCAGACACGTTTCCAGCATTTT
>TRBJ2-3|.|TRBD2|TRBV7-6
CASSLAITSGPDTQYF
TGTGCCAGCAGCTTAGCTATTACTAGCGGGCCAGATACGCAGTATTTT
>TRBJ2-7|.|.|TRBV30
CAWRWGSARGEQYF
TGTGCCTGGAGATGGGGGAGTGCGCGGGGCGAGCAGTACTTC
>TRBJ1-2|.|.|TRBV15
CATSPHGAGPYGYTF
TGTGCCACCAGCCCACACGGGGCCGGGCCCTATGGCTACACCTTC
>TRBJ2-1|.|TRBD2|TRBV6-5
CASSNDRGVYNEQFF
TGTGCCAGCAGTAACGACCGGGGGGTCTACAATGAGCAGTTCTTC
>TRBJ1-2|few|.|TRBV2
CASRHDTNYGYTF
TGTGCCAGCAGGCACGATACTAACTATGGCTACACCTTC
>TRBJ2-1|few|TRBD2|TRBV2
CASTRTSGAYNEQFF
TGTGCCAGCACCAGGACTAGCGGAGCCTACAATGAGCAGTTCTTC
>TRBJ2-1|.|TRBD2|TRBV7-9
CASSLAWASGRPGKNEQFF
TGTGCCAGCAGCTTAGCGTGGGCTAGCGGGAGGCCGGGGAAAAATGAGCAGTTCTTC
>TRBJ2-2|few|.|TRBV28
CASDGGRYFTGELFF
TGTGCCAGCGATGGGGGCAGGTATTTTACCGGGGAGCTGTTTTTT
>TRBJ2-3|few|TRBD2|TRBV19
CASRSRGGSSSAQYF
TGTGCCAGTAGGTCTCGGGGCGGGAGCTCTTCTGCGCAGTATTTT
>TRBJ2-7|.|.|TRBV28
CASSSEYEQYF
TGTGCCAGCAGTTCAGAATACGAGCAGTACTTC
>TRBJ2-2|.|.|TRBV5-1
CASSLGSGPPGELFF
TGCGCCAGCAGCTTGGGGTCAGGGCCCCCCGGGGAGCTGTTTTTT
>TRBJ1-1|few|.|TRBV5-5
CASSLMGHTEAFF
TGTGCCAGCAGCCTGATGGGACACACTGAAGCTTTCTTT
>TRBJ2-1|.|TRBD2|TRBV28
CASSLAGVGNEQFF
TGTGCCAGCAGTTTAGCGGGAGTAGGGAATGAGCAGTTCTTC
>TRBJ1-2|.|.|TRBV28
CASSTGFRGYTF
TGTGCCAGCAGCACAGGCTTTCGGGGCTACACCTTC
>TRBJ2-5|.|TRBD1|TRBV6-5
CASSYSFGTGGKTQYF
TGTGCCAGCAGTTACTCTTTCGGGACAGGAGGAAAGACCCAGTACTTC
>TRBJ2-3|.|.|TRBV7-9
CASSPQAGSTDTQYF
TGTGCCAGCAGCCCCCAGGCGGGTAGCACAGATACGCAGTATTTT
>TRBJ1-1|.|.|TRBV19
CASSIKRRLKGHTEAFF
TGTGCCAGTAGTATTAAGAGACGGCTAAAAGGCCACACTGAAGCTTTCTTT
>TRBJ2-1|.|.|TRBV19
CASKTRVTYNEQFF
TGTGCCAGTAAAACCAGGGTTACCTACAATGAGCAGTTCTTC
>TRBJ1-4|.|.|TRBV28
CASSQSEKLFF
TGTGCCAGCTCGCAGTCGGAAAAACTGTTTTTT
>TRBJ1-1|.|.|TRBV10-1
CASSESIVGAGAFF
TGCGCCAGCAGTGAGTCGATTGTGGGGGCCGGAGCTTTCTTT
>TRBJ2-5|.|.|TRBV5-1
CASNRDTQETQYF
TGCGCCAGCAATCGGGACACCCAAGAGACCCAGTACTTC
>TRBJ2-1|.|TRBD2|TRBV7-2
CASSLTSGINNEQFF
TGTGCCAGCAGCTTGACTAGCGGGATTAACAATGAGCAGTTCTTC
>TRBJ2-7|.|.|TRBV29-1
CSVESQNYEQYF
TGCAGCGTTGAGTCGCAGAACTACGAGCAGTACTTC
>TRBJ2-7|.|TRBD2|TRBV27
CASGRAGTSGTEQYF
TGTGCCAGCGGGAGAGCCGGGACTAGCGGGACCGAGCAGTACTTC
>TRBJ2-1|.|TRBD2|TRBV19
CASSILAGGGYEQFF
TGTGCCAGTAGTATACTAGCGGGGGGAGGGTATGAGCAGTTCTTC
>TRBJ2-1|.|TRBD2|TRBV4-2
CASSQPFGREGHLNEQFF
TGTGCCAGCAGCCAACCCTTCGGGCGGGAGGGCCATCTCAATGAGCAGTTCTTC
>TRBJ2-5|.|.|TRBV6-1
CASAGTVNQETQYF
TGTGCCAGCGCCGGGACTGTAAACCAAGAGACCCAGTACTTC
>TRBJ1-5|.|.|TRBV7-6
CASSFLGQPQHF
TGTGCCAGCAGCTTTTTAGGCCAGCCCCAGCATTTT
>TRBJ1-1|.|TRBD1|TRBV9
CASSPRTGRANTEAFF
TGTGCCAGCAGCCCTCGGACAGGGCGGGCGAACACTGAAGCTTTCTTT
>TRBJ2-1|few|.|TRBV9
CASSVGGSRYNEQFF
TGTGCCAGCAGCGTAGGGGGGAGTAGATACAATGAGCAGTTCTTC
>TRBJ1-3|.|TRBD1|TRBV7-9
CASSQGTAGNTIYF
TGTGCCAGCAGTCAGGGGACAGCTGGAAACACCATATATTTT
>TRBJ1-1|few|TRBD1|TRBV5-1
CASSNDPTGEAEAFF
TGCGCCAGCAGCAACGACCCCACAGGGGAGGCTGAAGCTTTCTTT
>TRBJ2-7|.|.|TRBV6-1
CASSALQRLTAYEQYF
TGTGCCAGCAGTGCCCTTCAGCGACTGACAGCCTACGAGCAGTACTTC
>TRBJ2-1|.|.|TRBV4-1
CASVREVGGGQFF
TGCGCCAGCGTTAGGGAGGTGGGTGGAGGACAGTTCTTC
>TRBJ1-4|.|TRBD1|TRBV19
CASTTGTGNEKLFF
TGTGCCAGTACTACGGGGACAGGGAATGAAAAACTGTTTTTT
>TRBJ2-1|.|.|TRBV4-1
CASSAPLRAIINNEQFF
TGCGCCAGCAGCGCCCCCCTCCGGGCCATAATTAACAATGAGCAGTTCTTC
>TRBJ1-3|.|.|TRBV5-6
CASSLGSSSSGNTIYF
TGTGCCAGCAGCTTGGGCAGCTCAAGCTCTGGAAACACCATATATTTT
>TRBJ1-2|.|.|TRBV13
CASSYRDRRYVYGYTF
TGTGCCAGCAGCTATCGGGACCGACGCTACGTCTATGGCTACACCTTC
>TRBJ1-4|.|.|TRBV6-1
CASQYRPNEKLFF
TGTGCCAGCCAATACAGGCCTAATGAAAAACTGTTTTTT
>TRBJ2-7|once|TRBD1|TRBV6-1
CAAIPGTGVPRQYF
TGTGCCGCCATACCCGGGACAGGGGTGCCCCGGCAGTACTTC
>TRBJ2-4|.|TRBD2|TRBV9
CASSVAVAGTGNIQYF
TGTGCCAGCAGCGTAGCAGTAGCGGGAACGGGAAACATTCAGTACTTC
>TRBJ1-1|.|.|TRBV11-2
CASSFAELRGTEAFF
TGTGCCAGCAGCTTTGCAGAACTAAGGGGCACTGAAGCTTTCTTT
>TRBJ2-4|.|.|TRBV28
CASSSIQRTRQNIQYF
TGTGCCAGCAGTTCTATCCAGAGGACAAGGCAAAACATTCAGTACTTC
>TRBJ2-3|.|.|TRBV5-5
CASSPTGAGSDTQYF
TGTGCCAGCAGCCCCACGGGGGCGGGCTCCGATACGCAGTATTTT
>TRBJ1-3|.|.|TRBV19
CASRIQGGNTIYF
TGTGCCAGTAGAATCCAGGGTGGAAACACCATATATTTT
>TRBJ1-2|.|TRBD1|TRBV28
CASGQGGNYGYTF
TGTGCCAGCGGACAGGGGGGGAACTATGGCTACACCTTC
>TRBJ2-7|.|TRBD1|TRBV18
CASSPATGPSYEQYF
TGTGCCAGCTCACCAGCGACAGGGCCGTCCTACGAGCAGTACTTC
>TRBJ1-3|few|TRBD1|TRBV19
CASSMTGRNTIYF
TGTGCCAGTAGTATGACAGGGAGAAACACCATATATTTT
>TRBJ2-7|once|TRBD2|TRBV7-6
CASSRAAGGAEQYF
TGTGCCAGCAGTCGGGCGGCGGGGGGGGCCGAGCAGTACTTC
>TRBJ2-6|.|.|TRBV10-3
CATKQGISGANVLTF
TGTGCCACAAAACAGGGTATCTCTGGGGCCAACGTCCTGACTTTC